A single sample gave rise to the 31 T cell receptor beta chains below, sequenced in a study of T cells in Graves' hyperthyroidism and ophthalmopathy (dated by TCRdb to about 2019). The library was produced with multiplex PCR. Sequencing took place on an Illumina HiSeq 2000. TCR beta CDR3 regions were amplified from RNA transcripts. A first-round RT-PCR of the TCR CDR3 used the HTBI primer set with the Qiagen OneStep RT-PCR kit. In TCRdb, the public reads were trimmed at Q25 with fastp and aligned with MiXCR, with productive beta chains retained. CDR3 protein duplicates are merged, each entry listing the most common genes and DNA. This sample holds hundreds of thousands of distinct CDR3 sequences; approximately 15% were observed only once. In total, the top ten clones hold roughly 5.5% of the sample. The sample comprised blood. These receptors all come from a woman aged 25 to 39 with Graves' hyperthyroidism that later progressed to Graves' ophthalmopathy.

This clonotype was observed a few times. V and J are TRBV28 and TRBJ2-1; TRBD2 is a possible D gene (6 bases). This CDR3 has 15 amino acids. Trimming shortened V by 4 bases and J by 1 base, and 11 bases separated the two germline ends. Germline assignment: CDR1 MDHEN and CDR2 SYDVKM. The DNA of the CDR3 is TGTGCCAGCAGTTCCCCCCGGGGGTCCTACAATGAGCAGTTCTTC. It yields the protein CASSSPRGSYNEQFF.

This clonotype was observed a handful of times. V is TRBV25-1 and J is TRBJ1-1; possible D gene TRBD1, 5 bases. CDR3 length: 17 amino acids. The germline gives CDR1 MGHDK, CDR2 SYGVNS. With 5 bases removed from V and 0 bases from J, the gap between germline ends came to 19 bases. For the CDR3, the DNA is TGTGCCAGCAGTCCTCACGGGGGAAGGGGCATGAACACTGAAGCTTTCTTT. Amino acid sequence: CASSPHGGRGMNTEAFF. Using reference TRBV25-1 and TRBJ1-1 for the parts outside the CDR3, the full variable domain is EADIYQTPRYLVIGTGKKITLECSQTMGHDKMYWYQQDPGMELHLIHYSYGVNSTEKGDLSSESTVSRIRTEHFPLTLESARPSHTSQYLCASSPHGGRGMNTEAFFGQGTRLTVV.

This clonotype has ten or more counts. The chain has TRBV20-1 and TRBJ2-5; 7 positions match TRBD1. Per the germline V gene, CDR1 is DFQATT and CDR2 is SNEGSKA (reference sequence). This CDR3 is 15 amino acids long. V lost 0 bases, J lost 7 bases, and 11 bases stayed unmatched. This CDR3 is CSARDPGGDVGTQYF. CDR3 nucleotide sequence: TGCAGTGCTAGAGATCCAGGGGGAGACGTGGGGACCCAGTACTTC.

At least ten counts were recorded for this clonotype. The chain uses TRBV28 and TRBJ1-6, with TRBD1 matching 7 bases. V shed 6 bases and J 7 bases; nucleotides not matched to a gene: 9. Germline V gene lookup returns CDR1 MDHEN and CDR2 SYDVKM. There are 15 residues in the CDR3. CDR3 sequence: CASSTPTGNNSPLHF. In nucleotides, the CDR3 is TGTGCCAGCAGCACCCCGACAGGGAACAATTCACCCCTCCACTTT.

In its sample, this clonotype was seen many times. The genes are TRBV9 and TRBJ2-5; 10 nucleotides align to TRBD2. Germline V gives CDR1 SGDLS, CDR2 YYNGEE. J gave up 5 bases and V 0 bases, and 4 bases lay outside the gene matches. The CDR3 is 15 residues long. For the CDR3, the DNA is TGTGCCAGCAGCGTAGGGCTAGCGGGAGTTGAGACCCAGTACTTC. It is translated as CASSVGLAGVETQYF.

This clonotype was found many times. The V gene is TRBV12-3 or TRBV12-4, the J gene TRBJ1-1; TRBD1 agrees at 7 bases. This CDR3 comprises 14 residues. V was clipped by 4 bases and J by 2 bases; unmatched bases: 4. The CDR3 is CASSSRGDNTEAFF. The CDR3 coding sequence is TGTGCCAGCAGTTCCAGGGGGGACAACACTGAAGCTTTCTTT.

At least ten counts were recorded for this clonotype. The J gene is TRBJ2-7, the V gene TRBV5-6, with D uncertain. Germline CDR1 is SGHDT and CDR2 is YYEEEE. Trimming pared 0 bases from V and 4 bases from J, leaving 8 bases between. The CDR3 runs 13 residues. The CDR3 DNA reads TGTGCCAGCAGCTTGGCGGCTGGTTACGAGCAGTACTTC. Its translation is CASSLAAGYEQYF. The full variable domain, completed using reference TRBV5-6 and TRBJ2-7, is DAGVTQSPTHLIKTRGQQVTLRCSPKSGHDTVSWYQQALGQGPQFIFQYYEEEERQRGNFPDRFSGHQFPNYSSELNVNALLLGDSALYLCASSLAAGYEQYFGPGTRLTVT.

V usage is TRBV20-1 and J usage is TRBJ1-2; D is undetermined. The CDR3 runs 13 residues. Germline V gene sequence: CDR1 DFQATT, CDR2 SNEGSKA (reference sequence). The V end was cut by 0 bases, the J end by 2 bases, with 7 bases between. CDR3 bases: TGCAGTGCTAGAGATCAGGAGAACTATGGCTACACCTTC. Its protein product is CSARDQENYGYTF.

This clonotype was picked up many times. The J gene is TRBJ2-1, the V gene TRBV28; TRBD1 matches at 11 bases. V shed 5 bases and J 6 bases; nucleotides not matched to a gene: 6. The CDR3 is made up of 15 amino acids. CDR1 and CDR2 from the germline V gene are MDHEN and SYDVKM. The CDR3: CASSPGTGGPNEQFF. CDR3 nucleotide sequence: TGTGCCAGCAGTCCCGGGACAGGGGGGCCCAATGAGCAGTTCTTC.

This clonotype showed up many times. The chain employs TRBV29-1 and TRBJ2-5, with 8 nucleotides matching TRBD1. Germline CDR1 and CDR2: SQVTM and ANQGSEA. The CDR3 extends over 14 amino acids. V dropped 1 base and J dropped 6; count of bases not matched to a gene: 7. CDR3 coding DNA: TGCAGCGTTGAAGTGGGCAGGGGGCGGAAGACCCAGTACTTC. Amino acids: CSVEVGRGRKTQYF.

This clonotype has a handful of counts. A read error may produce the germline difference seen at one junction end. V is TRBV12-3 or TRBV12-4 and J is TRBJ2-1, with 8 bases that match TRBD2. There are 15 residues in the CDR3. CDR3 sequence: CATSTSGSWGNEQFF. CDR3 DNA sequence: TGTGCCACCAGTACGAGCGGGAGTTGGGGGAATGAGCAGTTCTTC.

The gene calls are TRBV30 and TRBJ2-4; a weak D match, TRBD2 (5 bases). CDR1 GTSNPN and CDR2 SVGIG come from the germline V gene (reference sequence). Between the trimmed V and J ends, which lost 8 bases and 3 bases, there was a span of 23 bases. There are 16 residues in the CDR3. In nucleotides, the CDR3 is TGTGCCAGTAGTGTCCCCCGGGAACAGCACAAAAACATTCAGTACTTC. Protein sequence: CASSVPREQHKNIQYF.

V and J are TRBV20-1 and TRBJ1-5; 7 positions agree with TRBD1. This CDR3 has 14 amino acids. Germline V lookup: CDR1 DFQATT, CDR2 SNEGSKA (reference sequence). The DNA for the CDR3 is TGCGCGTCCCGACAGGGATTGAGCAATCAGCCCCAGCATTTT. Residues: CASRQGLSNQPQHF.

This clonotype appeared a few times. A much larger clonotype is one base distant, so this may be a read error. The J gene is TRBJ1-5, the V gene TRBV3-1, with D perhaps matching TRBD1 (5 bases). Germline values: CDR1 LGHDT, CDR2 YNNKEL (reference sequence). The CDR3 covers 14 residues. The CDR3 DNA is TGTGCCAGCAGCCGGGACGGCAGCAGTCAGCCCCAGCATTTT. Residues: CASSRDGSSQPQHF.

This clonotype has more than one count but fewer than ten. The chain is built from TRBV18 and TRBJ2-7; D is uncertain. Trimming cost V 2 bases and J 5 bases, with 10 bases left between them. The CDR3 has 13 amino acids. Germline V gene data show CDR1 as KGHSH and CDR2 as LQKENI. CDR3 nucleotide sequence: TGTGCCAGCTCACCAACCCAAAATAACGAGCAGTACTTC. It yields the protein CASSPTQNNEQYF.

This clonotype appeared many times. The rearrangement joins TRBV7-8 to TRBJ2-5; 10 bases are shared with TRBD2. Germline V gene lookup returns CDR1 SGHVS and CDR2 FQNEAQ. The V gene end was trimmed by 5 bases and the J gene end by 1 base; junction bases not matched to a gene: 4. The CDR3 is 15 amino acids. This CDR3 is CASSPLAGAQETQYF. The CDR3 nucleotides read TGTGCCAGCAGCCCTCTAGCGGGAGCCCAAGAGACCCAGTACTTC. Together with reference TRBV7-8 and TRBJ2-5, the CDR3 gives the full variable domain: GAGVSQSPRYKVAKRGQDVALRCDPISGHVSLFWYQQALGQGPEFLTYFQNEAQLDKSGLPSDRFFAERPEGSVSTLKIQRTQQEDSAVYLCASSPLAGAQETQYFGPGTRLLVL.

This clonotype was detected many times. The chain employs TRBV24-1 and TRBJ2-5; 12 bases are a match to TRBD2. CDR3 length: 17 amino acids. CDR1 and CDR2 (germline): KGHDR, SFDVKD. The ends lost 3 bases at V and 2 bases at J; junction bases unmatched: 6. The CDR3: CATSDPGLAGGQETQYF. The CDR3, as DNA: TGTGCCACCAGTGATCCGGGGCTAGCGGGAGGGCAAGAGACCCAGTACTTC.

CDR3 sequence: CASNTKPGAQYF. CDR3 sequence (DNA): TGTGCCAGCAATACAAAGCCTGGGGCGCAGTATTTT. This sequence joins TRBV2 and TRBJ2-3; no firm D call. The CDR3 totals 12 residues. The germline CDR1 and CDR2 sequences are SNHLY and FYNNEI. V lost 7 bases and J lost 10, with 15 bases in between.

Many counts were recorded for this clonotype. The CDR3, as DNA: TGTGCCAGCAGCATCCCCCTGACGCATGAGCAGTTCTTC. It is translated as CASSIPLTHEQFF. V is TRBV7-9 and J is TRBJ2-1; the D is unclear. Germline V gene lookup returns CDR1 SEHNR and CDR2 FQNEAQ (reference sequence). The CDR3 extends over 13 amino acids. The V and J ends lost 5 bases and 8 bases respectively, with 13 bases between them.

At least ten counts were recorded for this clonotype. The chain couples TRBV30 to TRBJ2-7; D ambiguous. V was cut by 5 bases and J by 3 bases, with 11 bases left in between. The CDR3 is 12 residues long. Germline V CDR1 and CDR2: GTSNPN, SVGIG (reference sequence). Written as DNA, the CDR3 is TGTGCCTGGTCAGATAGCAGCTACGAGCAGTACTTC. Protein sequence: CAWSDSSYEQYF.

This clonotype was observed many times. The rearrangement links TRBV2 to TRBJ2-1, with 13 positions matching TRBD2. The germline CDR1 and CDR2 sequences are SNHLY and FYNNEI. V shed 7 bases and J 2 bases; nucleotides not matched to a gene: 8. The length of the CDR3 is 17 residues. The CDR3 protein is CASITGLAGRPYNEQFF. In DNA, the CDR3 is TGTGCCAGCATAACGGGACTAGCGGGAAGGCCCTACAATGAGCAGTTCTTC.

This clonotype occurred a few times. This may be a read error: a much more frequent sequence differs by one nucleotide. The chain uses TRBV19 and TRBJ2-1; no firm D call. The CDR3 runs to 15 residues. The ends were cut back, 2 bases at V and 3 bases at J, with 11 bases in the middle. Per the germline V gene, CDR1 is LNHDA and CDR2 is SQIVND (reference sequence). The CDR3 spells CASSIRASIYNEQFF. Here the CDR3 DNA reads TGTGCCAGTAGTATACGTGCCTCGATCTACAATGAGCAGTTCTTC. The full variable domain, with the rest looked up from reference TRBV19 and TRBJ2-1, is DGGITQSPKYLFRKEGQNVTLSCEQNLNHDAMYWYRQDPGQGLRLIYYSQIVNDFQKGDIAEGYSVSREKKESFPLTVTSAQKNPTAFYLCASSIRASIYNEQFFGPGTRLTVL.

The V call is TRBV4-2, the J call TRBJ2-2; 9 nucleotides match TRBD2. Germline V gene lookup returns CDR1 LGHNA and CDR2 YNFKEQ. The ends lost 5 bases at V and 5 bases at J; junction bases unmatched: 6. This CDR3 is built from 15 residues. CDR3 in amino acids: CASSLAGDKTGELFF. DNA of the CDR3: TGTGCCAGCAGCTTAGCGGGAGATAAAACCGGGGAGCTGTTTTTT.

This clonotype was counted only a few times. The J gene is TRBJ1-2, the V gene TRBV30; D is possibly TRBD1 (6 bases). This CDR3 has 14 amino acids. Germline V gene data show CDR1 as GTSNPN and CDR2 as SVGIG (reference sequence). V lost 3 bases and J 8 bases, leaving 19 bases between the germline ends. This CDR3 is CAWRRTGSGGGYTF. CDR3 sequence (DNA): TGTGCCTGGAGACGAACAGGGTCGGGTGGCGGCTACACCTTC.

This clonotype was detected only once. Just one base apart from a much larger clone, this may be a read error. This chain's CDR3 is CASRIRDTSLYGYTF. The DNA for the CDR3 is TGTGCCAGCAGGATCCGGGACACTTCACTCTATGGCTACACCTTC. The chain couples TRBV6-1 to TRBJ1-2; possible D gene TRBD1, 6 bases. Trimming took 6 bases from V and 4 from J, leaving 18 bases between them. The CDR3 covers 15 residues. Germline CDR1 is MNHNS and CDR2 is SASEGT.

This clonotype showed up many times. CDR3 bases: TGCGCCAGCGGCCAAGAGAGGGACACTGAAGCTTTCTTT. It codes for CASGQERDTEAFF. The chain links TRBV5-1 to TRBJ1-1; D is unresolved. V lost 7 bases and J lost 3, with 13 bases in between. The CDR3 sequence is 13 residues long. Germline CDR1 is SGHRS and CDR2 is YFSETQ. Full variable domain (remainder filled in from reference TRBV5-1 and TRBJ1-1): KAGVTQTPRYLIKTRGQQVTLSCSPISGHRSVSWYQQTPGQGLQFLFEYFSETQRNKGNFPGRFSGRQFSNSRSEMNVSTLELGDSALYLCASGQERDTEAFFGQGTRLTVV.

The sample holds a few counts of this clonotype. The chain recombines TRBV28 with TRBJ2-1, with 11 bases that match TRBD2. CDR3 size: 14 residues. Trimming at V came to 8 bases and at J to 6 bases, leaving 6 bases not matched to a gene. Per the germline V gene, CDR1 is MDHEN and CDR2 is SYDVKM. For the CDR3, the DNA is TGTGCCAGCGGACTGACTAGCGGGGCCAATGAGCAGTTCTTC. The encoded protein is CASGLTSGANEQFF.

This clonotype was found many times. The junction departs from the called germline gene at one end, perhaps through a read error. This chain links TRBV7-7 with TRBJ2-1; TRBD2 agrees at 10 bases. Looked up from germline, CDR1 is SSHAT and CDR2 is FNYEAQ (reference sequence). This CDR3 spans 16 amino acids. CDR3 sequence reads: CASSQRAGGPIDEQFF. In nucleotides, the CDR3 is TGTGCTAGCAGCCAAAGAGCGGGAGGGCCCATAGATGAGCAGTTCTTC.

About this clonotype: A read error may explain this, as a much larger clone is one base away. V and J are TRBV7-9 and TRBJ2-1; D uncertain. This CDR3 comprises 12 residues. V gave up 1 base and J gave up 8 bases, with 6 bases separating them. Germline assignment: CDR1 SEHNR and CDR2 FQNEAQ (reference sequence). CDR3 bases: TGTGCCAGCAGCTTAGACAACGATGAGCAGTTCTTC. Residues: CASSLDNDEQFF.

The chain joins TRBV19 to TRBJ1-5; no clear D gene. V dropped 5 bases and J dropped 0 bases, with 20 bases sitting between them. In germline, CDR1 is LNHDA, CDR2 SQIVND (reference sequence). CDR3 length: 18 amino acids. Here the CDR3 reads CASSPPGKGFYSNQPQHF. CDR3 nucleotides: TGTGCCAGTAGTCCCCCGGGGAAGGGTTTCTATAGCAATCAGCCCCAGCATTTT. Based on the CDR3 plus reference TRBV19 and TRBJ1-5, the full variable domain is DGGITQSPKYLFRKEGQNVTLSCEQNLNHDAMYWYRQDPGQGLRLIYYSQIVNDFQKGDIAEGYSVSREKKESFPLTVTSAQKNPTAFYLCASSPPGKGFYSNQPQHFGDGTRLSIL.

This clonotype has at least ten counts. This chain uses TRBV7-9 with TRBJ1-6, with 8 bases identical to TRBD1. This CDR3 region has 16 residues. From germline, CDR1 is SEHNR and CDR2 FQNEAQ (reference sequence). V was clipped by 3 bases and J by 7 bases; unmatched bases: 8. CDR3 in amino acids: CASSLPGQGRNSPLHF. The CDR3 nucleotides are TGTGCCAGCAGCTTGCCTGGACAGGGAAGAAATTCACCCCTCCACTTT.